This is a list of T cell receptor beta chains from one sample in a study of shared clonotypes between healthy human individuals. The protocol was immunoSEQ multiplex PCR, while the TCRdb copy is restricted to in-frame clones and leaves out a portion. The sample consists of about 680,000 clones, around 73% of them appearing once. Specimen: memory CD4+ T cells sorted from blood. The receptors derive from a woman in her 30s in good health. CDR3s leave out the opening cysteine and the closing phenylalanine or tryptophan. The order of the fields is V gene, J gene, clone size, CDR3 protein. Size is omitted from some rows. Given values are once, few, many or a class for expanded clones.

TRBV25-1	TRBJ1-3	.	ASSPGGDSGNTIY
TRBV7-3	TRBJ2-7	.	ASSSAGTLLRQY
TRBV25-1	.	.	ASSGGTSGAYEQY
TRBV7-2	TRBJ2-6	.	ASSLAPGSGANVLT
TRBV5-4	TRBJ2-3	.	ASSSAGGTDTQY
TRBV4-1	TRBJ2-3	.	ASSQVGLSTDTQY
TRBV2	TRBJ1-1	.	ASILQGVTEAF
TRBV19	TRBJ2-7	few	ASNPGTSGNYEQY
TRBV29-1	TRBJ2-1	.	SICSGNCNEQF
TRBV7-6	TRBJ1-1	.	ASSRLMNTEAF
TRBV5-6	TRBJ1-4	.	ASSRLGANEKLF
TRBV4-1	TRBJ1-1	.	ASSQEEGNAAF
TRBV28	TRBJ1-2	few	ASKQTSTNYGYT
TRBV28	TRBJ1-1	.	ASGRRAGRNTEAF
TRBV25-1	TRBJ2-5	.	ASTRPGGQETQY
TRBV4-1	TRBJ1-2	once	ASSQVSGGRRANYGYT
TRBV14	TRBJ2-3	.	ASSRGPGGSSTDTQY
TRBV6-1	TRBJ2-4	.	ASRQGGNIQY
TRBV14	TRBJ2-1	.	ASSQGGGSLYNEQF
TRBV30	TRBJ1-1	.	AWDTIQGNPQAF
TRBV5-1	TRBJ2-3	.	ASSSGGAPSTDTQY
TRBV19	TRBJ2-1	.	ASSIQTSEYNEQF
TRBV6-6	TRBJ2-3	.	AVLPIQGGTQY
TRBV15	TRBJ2-7	.	ATSNNYEQY
TRBV5-1	TRBJ1-5	.	ASSVQGNQPQH
TRBV5-1	TRBJ1-4	many	ASSAGQGRELEKLF
TRBV5-1	TRBJ1-1	few	ASSLGLNTEAF
TRBV5-1	TRBJ2-7	.	ASSLEALDEQY
TRBV7-3	TRBJ2-7	.	ASSLSSGEQY
TRBV18	TRBJ1-5	once	ASSPKGDQPQH
TRBV7-2	TRBJ2-2	few	ASSLASGTGELF
TRBV10-3	TRBJ1-5	.	AISESQNGPQH
TRBV5-1	TRBJ1-2	.	ASSLAPNYGYT
TRBV6-1	TRBJ2-5	.	ASNPTSGSKETQY
TRBV27	TRBJ1-5	.	ASSLESERDRGLYSNQPQH
TRBV6-1	TRBJ2-3	.	ASRLGLGTDTQY
TRBV15	TRBJ1-2	.	ATSRDSVQIPYGYT
TRBV9	TRBJ2-1	.	ASNLGLAGDEQF
TRBV19	TRBJ2-1	.	ASSNRLDEQF
TRBV27	TRBJ2-5	.	ASSSYRRQETQY
TRBV4-1	TRBJ2-3	.	ASSQGLLAGGTDTQY
TRBV5-1	TRBJ1-1	.	ASSLAAGVDTEAF
TRBV5-1	TRBJ1-2	.	ASSPLSGRPGEGYT
TRBV6-6	TRBJ2-3	.	ASRRSREGLDTQY
TRBV19	TRBJ2-2	.	ASSIEPRTGYGELF
TRBV27	TRBJ1-1	.	ASSLLGVGTEAF
TRBV5-4	TRBJ2-2	many	ASSGGPLLAGELF
TRBV7-8	TRBJ2-2	.	ASRTGNTGELF
TRBV27	TRBJ2-5	.	ASRRQGSETQY
TRBV6-1	TRBJ2-5	.	ASSEALSRTETQY
TRBV6-1	TRBJ1-2	.	ASSAQINYGYT
TRBV6-5	TRBJ2-3	.	ASRPPGDYRDTQY
TRBV29-1	TRBJ2-7	.	SVVGTYEQY
TRBV19	TRBJ2-7	few	ASSKGLARTYEQY
TRBV7-9	TRBJ1-1	.	ASSFQGANTEAF